The clone carrying this T cell receptor (beta chain) was recorded many times. Its antigen remains unidentified. Original data processing: The study took CDR3 differences across clinicopathological groups and made a distant-metastasis classifier for papillary thyroid cancer from them. TCRdb called clones again from the PCR reads with MiXCR. The V and J calls reflect TCRdb's pipeline rather than the authors' work. The sample yields approximately 90,000 clones, 8.6% seen once. The data originate from a study of metastatic and nonmetastatic thyroid tumors. Overall study: Malignant and benign thyroid patients had repertoires compared in peripheral blood and tumor or nodule tissue.

CDR1 and CDR2 from the germline V gene are LNHNV and YYDKDF (reference sequence). The CDR3 covers 14 residues. V shed 8 bases and J shed 3 bases, with 16 bases lying between them. The study's findings and limits: TCR beta diversity was reportedly significantly higher in malignant thyroid tumors than benign nodules, in blood and tumor.

No treatment had been given to any patient before thyroid surgery. Material for sequencing was blood. This clonotype originated in a female donor with papillary thyroid cancer or a benign thyroid nodule (not recorded which). Some clones in this sample may be carry-over from other donors' samples. The chain has TRBV15 and TRBJ1-2; a weak D match, TRBD1 (6 bases). The CDR3 region is CATRETGIDYGYTF. CDR3 bases: TGTGCCACCCGCGAAACAGGGATCGACTATGGCTACACCTTC. Using reference TRBV15 and TRBJ1-2 for the parts outside the CDR3, the full variable domain is DAMVIQNPRYQVTQFGKPVTLSCSQTLNHNVMYWYQQKSSQAPKLLFHYYDKDFNNEADTPDNFQSRRPNTSFCFLDIRSPGLGDTAMYLCATRETGIDYGYTFGSGTRLTVV.